The 14 T cell receptor beta chains presented below share a single source sample, sequenced in a study of T cell repertoires in cytomegalovirus infection. Their target antigens are unknown. TCRdb redid the calling of the reads with MiXCR, one entry per CDR3 protein. Counted here are 150,000 or so distinct CDR3 sequences, about a fifth occurring once; the ten biggest clones make up about 25%. The material was CD8+ T cells from cultured PBMCs, obtained from culture after CMV antigen stimulation. All receptors come from a human donor in good health (CMV status not recorded). Some clones in this sample may be carry-over from other donors' samples.

This clonotype was detected a few times. The J gene is TRBJ2-7, the V gene TRBV5-4; D may be TRBD2 (6 bases). V lost 4 bases and J lost 0, with 14 bases in between. The CDR3 extends over 15 amino acids. Germline loops: CDR1 SGHNT, CDR2 YYREEE (reference sequence). CDR3 coding DNA: TGTGCCAGCAGCCCGGACTACAGGAGCTCCTACGAGCAGTACTTC. Encoded protein: CASSPDYRSSYEQYF.

The V and J genes are TRBV6-6 and TRBJ2-2; possible D gene TRBD1, 6 bases. The CDR3 totals 17 residues. Trimming removed 5 bases from V and 6 bases from J, with 22 bases in between. CDR1 is MNHNY and CDR2 is SVGAGI in the germline V gene (reference sequence). The chain's CDR3 is CASSRRTATGVAGELFF. The CDR3 DNA reads as TGTGCCAGCAGTCGACGGACAGCCACCGGGGTCGCCGGGGAGCTGTTTTTT.

The rearrangement links TRBV6-2 or TRBV6-3 to TRBJ2-1; 9 positions match TRBD1. The CDR3 consists of 16 residues. Germline V gene data show CDR1 as MNHEY and CDR2 as SVGEGT. V lost 5 bases to trimming and J lost 2 bases; unmatched junction nucleotides: 7. CDR3 nucleotides: TGTGCCAGCAGTCCTTCCGGGACAGGGCCCTACAATGAGCAGTTCTTC. It is translated as CASSPSGTGPYNEQFF.

This clonotype was seen a handful of times. This chain joins TRBV7-8 and TRBJ2-5, with a possible D match to TRBD1 (6 bases). This CDR3 has 14 residues. V gave up 6 bases and J gave up 4 bases, with 15 bases separating them. The germline V gene encodes CDR1 SGHVS and CDR2 FQNEAQ. The CDR3 here is CASRRGGLPETQYF. For the CDR3, the DNA is TGTGCCAGCAGACGAGGGGGTCTCCCAGAGACCCAGTACTTC.

The V call is TRBV5-1, the J call TRBJ2-3; 8 positions match TRBD1. Germline V gives CDR1 SGHRS, CDR2 YFSETQ. The CDR3 is 16 residues long. Trimming cost V 0 bases and J 2 bases; bases outside gene matches: 5. Written as DNA, the CDR3 is TGCGCCAGCAGCTTGGAACAGGGGGTCCCCACAGATACGCAGTATTTT. This codes for CASSLEQGVPTDTQYF.

V is TRBV29-1 and J is TRBJ2-6, with 7 bases aligning to TRBD1. This CDR3 spans 17 amino acids. CDR1 is SQVTM and CDR2 is ANQGSEA in the germline V gene. With V trimmed by 4 bases and J by 0 bases, 9 bases remained unmatched. DNA of the CDR3: TGCAGCGTTGGTCACCGGGACAGTCGCTCTGGGGCCAACGTCCTGACTTTC. Translation: CSVGHRDSRSGANVLTF. Supplemented by reference TRBV29-1 and TRBJ2-6, the full variable domain reads SAVISQKPSRDICQRGTSLTIQCQVDSQVTMMFWYRQQPGQSLTLIATANQGSEATYESGFVIDKFPISRPNLTFSTLTVSNMSPEDSSIYLCSVGHRDSRSGANVLTFGAGSRLTVL.

This clonotype has just a few counts. The chain employs TRBV4-1 and TRBJ1-1; 10 bases line up with TRBD1. The CDR3 runs to 16 residues. The junction had 8 bases not matched to a gene; V was cut back by 1 base and J by 6 bases. Germline V lookup: CDR1 MGHRA, CDR2 YSYEKL. The CDR3 reads CASSQVPGQGTPEAFF. CDR3 DNA sequence: TGCGCCAGCAGCCAAGTACCGGGACAGGGGACCCCTGAAGCTTTCTTT.

This clonotype was detected a few times. The chain combines TRBV5-5 with TRBJ1-5, with a tentative D call TRBD1 (6 bases). Trimming left V 1 base short and J 10 bases short, with 15 bases between. CDR3 length: 14 amino acids. Germline V gene sequence: CDR1 SGHKS, CDR2 YYEKEE (reference sequence). CDR3 DNA: TGTGCCAGCAGCTTGATGGCAGGGGCCGGACCCCAGCATTTT. Its protein is CASSLMAGAGPQHF.

This clonotype was observed a handful of times. The chain uses TRBV7-8 and TRBJ1-1; weak D call: TRBD1 (6 bases). Germline values: CDR1 SGHVS, CDR2 FQNEAQ. The V gene lost 5 bases and the J gene lost 1 base, with 14 bases spanning the gap. The CDR3 totals 15 residues. Written as DNA, the CDR3 is TGTGCCAGCAGCCCCCAGGGGCAGTCGAACACTGAAGCTTTCTTT. It translates to CASSPQGQSNTEAFF.

The rearrangement uses TRBV7-2 and TRBJ1-6, with D possibly being TRBD1 (6 bases). Trimming took 4 bases from V and 3 from J, leaving 10 bases between them. Per the germline V gene, CDR1 is SGHTA and CDR2 is FQGNSA. This CDR3 has 15 residues. The CDR3 DNA is TGTGCCAGCAGCTCACGGGACAACTATAATTCACCCCTCCACTTT. It is translated as CASSSRDNYNSPLHF.

The chain links TRBV4-3 to TRBJ2-2; a possible D gene is TRBD1 (5 bases). The germline CDR1 and CDR2 sequences are LGHNA and YSLEER. The CDR3 consists of 15 residues. With 1 base removed from V and 3 bases from J, the gap between germline ends came to 9 bases. CDR3 region: CASSQGQIHTGELFF. CDR3 coding DNA: TGCGCCAGCAGCCAAGGACAGATTCACACCGGGGAGCTGTTTTTT.

The rearrangement uses TRBV4-1 and TRBJ2-2; 9 bases are a match to TRBD2. The J segment lost 0 bases and the V segment lost 4 bases, leaving 9 bases of the junction unmatched. The CDR3 extends over 18 amino acids. Germline V gene data show CDR1 as MGHRA and CDR2 as YSYEKL. CDR3 sequence reads: CASSLVGSGGPNTGELFF. Here the CDR3 DNA reads TGCGCCAGCAGCCTAGTGGGTAGCGGGGGCCCGAACACCGGGGAGCTGTTTTTT.

Relative to its sample, this clonotype is medium-sized. In nucleotides, the CDR3 is TGTGCCAGCAGCCTAGGGACGGCACAAATGGGTGGGCTGTTTTTT. Translating it yields CASSLGTAQMGGLFF. The chain combines TRBV7-2 with TRBJ2-2; D assignment may be TRBD1 or TRBD2 (5 bases each). Germline loops: CDR1 SGHTA, CDR2 FQGNSA. This CDR3 spans 15 amino acids. Trimming removed 5 bases from V and 13 bases from J, with 23 bases in between.

There are a few counts of this clonotype. V is TRBV7-2 and J is TRBJ1-2, with D maybe TRBD1 (5 bases). The V end was cut by 8 bases, the J end by 1 base, with 23 bases between. The V gene's germline CDR1 is SGHTA and CDR2 FQGNSA. This CDR3 comprises 17 residues. In nucleotides, the CDR3 is TGTGCCAGCTTGGGATTTCTCGACAGTAGATTTAACTATGGCTACACCTTC. This translates into CASLGFLDSRFNYGYTF.